This T cell receptor beta chain originates from a study of PD-1 blockade in classical Hodgkin lymphoma. Study-wide results and caveats: Newly diagnosed patients were said to have less baseline TCR diversity than healthy donors did. There remain no defined causes for the repertoire differences, which possibly reflect disease activity or prior therapy.

Trimming took off 0 bases at V and 6 bases at J, with 14 bases between the two ends. Germline V gives CDR1 MNHEY, CDR2 SMNVEV (reference sequence). The CDR3 runs to 16 residues. Using immunoSEQ multiplex PCR, the repertoire was profiled, and TCRdb retains in-frame clones only, with some absent. The repertoire includes approximately 84,000 clones, about 83% of them detected once, and about a sixth sits in the top ten. Turning to this clone: As yet, its antigen is unknown.

Regarding time point: cycle 4 day 1 (C4D1), after more than five weeks of nivolumab. Relapse was seen in all patients after autologous stem cell transplantation, and brentuximab vedotin exposure was variable. Sequenced here: peripheral blood mononuclear cells (PBMCs), sampled before the fourth cycle of nivolumab. This clonotype was obtained from a human donor with classical Hodgkin lymphoma. The rearrangement joins TRBV27 to TRBJ1-4, with D maybe TRBD1 (5 bases). In nucleotides, the CDR3 is TGTGCCAGCAGTTTATCGCCTCGCTGGGGGGATGAAAAACTGTTTTTT. Residues: CASSLSPRWGDEKLFF.